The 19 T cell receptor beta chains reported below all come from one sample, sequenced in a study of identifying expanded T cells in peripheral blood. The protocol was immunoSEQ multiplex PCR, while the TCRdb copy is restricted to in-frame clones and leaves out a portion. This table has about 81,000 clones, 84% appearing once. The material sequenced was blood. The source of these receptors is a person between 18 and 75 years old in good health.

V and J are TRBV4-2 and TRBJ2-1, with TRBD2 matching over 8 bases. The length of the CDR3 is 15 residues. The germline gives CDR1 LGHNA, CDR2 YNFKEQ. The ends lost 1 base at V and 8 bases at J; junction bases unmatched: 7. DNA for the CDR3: TGTGCCAGCAGCCAAGGAGCGGGAGTTTATTATGAGCAGTTCTTC. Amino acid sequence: CASSQGAGVYYEQFF.

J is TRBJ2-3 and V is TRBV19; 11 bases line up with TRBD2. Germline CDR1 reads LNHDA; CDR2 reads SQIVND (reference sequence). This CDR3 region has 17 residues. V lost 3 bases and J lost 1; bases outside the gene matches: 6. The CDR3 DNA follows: TGTGCCAGTAGTATCCTAGCGGGAGGCTCGGGCACAGATACGCAGTATTTT. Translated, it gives CASSILAGGSGTDTQYF. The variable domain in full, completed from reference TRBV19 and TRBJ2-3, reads DGGITQSPKYLFRKEGQNVTLSCEQNLNHDAMYWYRQDPGQGLRLIYYSQIVNDFQKGDIAEGYSVSREKKESFPLTVTSAQKNPTAFYLCASSILAGGSGTDTQYFGPGTRLTVL.

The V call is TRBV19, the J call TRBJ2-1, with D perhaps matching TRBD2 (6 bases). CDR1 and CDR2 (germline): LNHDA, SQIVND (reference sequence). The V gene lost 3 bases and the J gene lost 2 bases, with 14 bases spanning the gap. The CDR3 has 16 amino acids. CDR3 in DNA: TGTGCCAGTAGTATGGTGGGCGGGGCGCCCTACAATGAGCAGTTCTTC. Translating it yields CASSMVGGAPYNEQFF.

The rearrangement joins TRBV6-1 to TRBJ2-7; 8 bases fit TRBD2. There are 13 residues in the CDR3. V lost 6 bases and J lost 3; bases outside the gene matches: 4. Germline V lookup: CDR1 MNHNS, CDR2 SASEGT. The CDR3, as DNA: TGTGCCAGCAGCTCCAGCGGGAGCTACGAGCAGTACTTC. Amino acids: CASSSSGSYEQYF.

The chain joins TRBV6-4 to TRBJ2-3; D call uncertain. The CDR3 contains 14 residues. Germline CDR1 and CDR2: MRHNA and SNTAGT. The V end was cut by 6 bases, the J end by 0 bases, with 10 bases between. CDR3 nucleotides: TGTGCCAGCAGCCTTGGTGGAAGCACAGATACGCAGTATTTT. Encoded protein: CASSLGGSTDTQYF.

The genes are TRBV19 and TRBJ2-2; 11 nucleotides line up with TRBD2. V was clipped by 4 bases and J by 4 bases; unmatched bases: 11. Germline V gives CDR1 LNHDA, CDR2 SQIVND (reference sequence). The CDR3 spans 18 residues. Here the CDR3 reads CASSTPQLAGDGTGELFF. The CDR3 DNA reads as TGTGCCAGTAGTACCCCCCAACTAGCGGGAGATGGCACCGGGGAGCTGTTTTTT. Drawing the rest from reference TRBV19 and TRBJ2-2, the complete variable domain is DGGITQSPKYLFRKEGQNVTLSCEQNLNHDAMYWYRQDPGQGLRLIYYSQIVNDFQKGDIAEGYSVSREKKESFPLTVTSAQKNPTAFYLCASSTPQLAGDGTGELFFGEGSRLTVL.

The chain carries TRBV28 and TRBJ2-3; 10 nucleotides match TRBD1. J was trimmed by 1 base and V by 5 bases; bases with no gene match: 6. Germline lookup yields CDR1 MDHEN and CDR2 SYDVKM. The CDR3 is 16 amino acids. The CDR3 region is CASSHMTGGGTDTQYF. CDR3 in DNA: TGTGCCAGCAGTCACATGACAGGGGGCGGCACAGATACGCAGTATTTT.

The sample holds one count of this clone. The CDR3 DNA reads as TGTGCCAGCAGCTCCCCGACAGATCTTTGGGCCGAGCAGTACTTC. Translation: CASSSPTDLWAEQYF. The chain is built from TRBV5-6 and TRBJ2-7, with a weak D call TRBD1 (5 bases). This CDR3 region has 15 residues. Germline V gives CDR1 SGHDT, CDR2 YYEEEE. The V gene lost 3 bases and the J gene lost 6 bases, with 19 bases spanning the gap.

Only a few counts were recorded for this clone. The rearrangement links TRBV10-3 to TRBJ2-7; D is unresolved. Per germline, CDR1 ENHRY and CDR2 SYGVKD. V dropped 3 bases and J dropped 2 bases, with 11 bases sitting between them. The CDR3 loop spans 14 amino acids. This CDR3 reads CAISDRTVAYEQYF. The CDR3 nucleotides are TGTGCCATCAGTGATCGGACGGTAGCCTACGAGCAGTACTTC.

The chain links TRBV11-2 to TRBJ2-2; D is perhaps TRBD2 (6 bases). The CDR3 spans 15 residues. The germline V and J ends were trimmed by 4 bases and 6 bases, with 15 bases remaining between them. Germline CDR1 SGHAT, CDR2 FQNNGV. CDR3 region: CASSSRGKGAGELFF. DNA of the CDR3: TGTGCCAGCAGCTCCCGGGGGAAGGGCGCCGGGGAGCTGTTTTTT.

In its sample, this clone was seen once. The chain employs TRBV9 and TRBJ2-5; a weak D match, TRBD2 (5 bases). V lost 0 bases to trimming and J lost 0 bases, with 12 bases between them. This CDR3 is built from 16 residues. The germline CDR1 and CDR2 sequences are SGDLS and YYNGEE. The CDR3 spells CASSVEGADYQETQYF. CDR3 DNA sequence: TGTGCCAGCAGCGTAGAAGGAGCGGACTACCAAGAGACCCAGTACTTC.

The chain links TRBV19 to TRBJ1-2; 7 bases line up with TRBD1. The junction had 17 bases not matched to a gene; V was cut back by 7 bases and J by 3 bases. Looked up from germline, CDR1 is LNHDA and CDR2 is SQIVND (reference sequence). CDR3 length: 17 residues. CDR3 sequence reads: CASTTKKTGPLDYGYTF. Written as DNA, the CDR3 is TGTGCCAGTACCACTAAAAAGACAGGGCCCCTTGACTATGGCTACACCTTC.

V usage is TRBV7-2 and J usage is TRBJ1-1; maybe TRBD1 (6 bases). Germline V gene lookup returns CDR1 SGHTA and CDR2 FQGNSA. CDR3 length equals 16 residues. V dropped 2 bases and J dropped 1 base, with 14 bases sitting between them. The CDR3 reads CASSLWGREGNTEAFF. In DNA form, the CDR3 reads TGTGCCAGCAGCTTATGGGGGCGCGAGGGGAACACTGAAGCTTTCTTT.

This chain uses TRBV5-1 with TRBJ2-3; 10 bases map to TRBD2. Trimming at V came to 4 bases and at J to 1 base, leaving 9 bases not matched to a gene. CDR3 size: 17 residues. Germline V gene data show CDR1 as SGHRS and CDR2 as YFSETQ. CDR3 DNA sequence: TGCGCCAGCAGCCAGAGCGGGAGGGCCCAGGGCACAGATACGCAGTATTTT. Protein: CASSQSGRAQGTDTQYF.

The CDR3 nucleotides are TGTGCCAGCTCACCTACTCCGGTGGCCGGGACAGGGGGAGAGACCCAGTACTTC. This translates into CASSPTPVAGTGGETQYF. The V gene is TRBV18, the J gene TRBJ2-5; 11 bases line up with TRBD1. The germline gives CDR1 KGHSH, CDR2 LQKENI. Trimming took 3 bases from V and 4 from J; bases not matched to a gene: 13. The CDR3 runs 18 residues.

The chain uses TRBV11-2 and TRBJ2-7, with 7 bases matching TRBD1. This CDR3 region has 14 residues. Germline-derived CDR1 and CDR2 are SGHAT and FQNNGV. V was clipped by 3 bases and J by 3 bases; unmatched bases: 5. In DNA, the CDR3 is TGTGCCAGCAGCTTGGATACAGGGGTCTACGAGCAGTACTTC. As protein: CASSLDTGVYEQYF.

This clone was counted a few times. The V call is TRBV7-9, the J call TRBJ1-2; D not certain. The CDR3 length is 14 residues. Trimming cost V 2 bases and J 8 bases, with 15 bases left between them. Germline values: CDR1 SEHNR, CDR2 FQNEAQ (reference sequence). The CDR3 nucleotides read TGTGCCAGCAGCTTATCCATCGCGGATGGGGGCTACACCTTC. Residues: CASSLSIADGGYTF.

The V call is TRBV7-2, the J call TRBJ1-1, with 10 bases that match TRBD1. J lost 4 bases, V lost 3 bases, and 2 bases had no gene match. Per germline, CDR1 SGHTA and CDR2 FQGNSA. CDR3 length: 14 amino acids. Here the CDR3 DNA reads TGTGCCAGCAGCTTCGACAGGGGGCTCACTGAAGCTTTCTTT. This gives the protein CASSFDRGLTEAFF.

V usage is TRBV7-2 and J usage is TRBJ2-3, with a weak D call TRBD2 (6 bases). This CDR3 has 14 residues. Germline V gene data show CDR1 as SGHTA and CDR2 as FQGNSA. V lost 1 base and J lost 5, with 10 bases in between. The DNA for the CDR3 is TGTGCCAGCAGCTTAGGGGACTTTCAAGATACGCAGTATTTT. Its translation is CASSLGDFQDTQYF.